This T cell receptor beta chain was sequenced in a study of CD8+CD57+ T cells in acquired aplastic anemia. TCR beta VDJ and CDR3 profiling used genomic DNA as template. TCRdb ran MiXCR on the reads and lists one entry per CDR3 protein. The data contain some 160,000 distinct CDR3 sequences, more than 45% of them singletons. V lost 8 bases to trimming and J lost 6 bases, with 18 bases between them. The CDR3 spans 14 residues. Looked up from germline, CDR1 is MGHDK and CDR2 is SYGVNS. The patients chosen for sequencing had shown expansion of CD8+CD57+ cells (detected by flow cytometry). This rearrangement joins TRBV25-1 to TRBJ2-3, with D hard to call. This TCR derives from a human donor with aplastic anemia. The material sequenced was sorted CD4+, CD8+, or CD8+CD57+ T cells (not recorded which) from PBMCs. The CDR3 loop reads CASLDSTGSDTQYF. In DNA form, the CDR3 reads TGTGCCAGCCTAGATAGTACGGGCTCGGATACGCAGTATTTT.